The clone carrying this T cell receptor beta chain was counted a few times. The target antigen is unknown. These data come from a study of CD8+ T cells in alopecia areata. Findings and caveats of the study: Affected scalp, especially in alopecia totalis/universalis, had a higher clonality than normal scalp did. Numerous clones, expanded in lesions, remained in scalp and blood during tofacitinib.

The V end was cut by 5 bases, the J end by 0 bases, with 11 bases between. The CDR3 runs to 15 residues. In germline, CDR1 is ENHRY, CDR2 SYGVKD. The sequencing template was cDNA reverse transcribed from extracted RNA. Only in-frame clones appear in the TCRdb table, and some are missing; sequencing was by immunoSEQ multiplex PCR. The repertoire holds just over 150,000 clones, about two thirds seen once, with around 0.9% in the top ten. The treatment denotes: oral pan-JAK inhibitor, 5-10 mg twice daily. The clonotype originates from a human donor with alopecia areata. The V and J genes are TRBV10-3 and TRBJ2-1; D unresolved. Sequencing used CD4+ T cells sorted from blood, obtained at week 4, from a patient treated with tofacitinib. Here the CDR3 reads CAISSDIGSYNEQFF. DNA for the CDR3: TGTGCCATCAGTTCAGACATCGGCTCCTACAATGAGCAGTTCTTC.